The 25 T cell receptor beta chains presented below share a single source sample, sequenced in a study of shared clonotypes between healthy human individuals. The method was immunoSEQ multiplex PCR; TCRdb's version includes in-frame clones alone and lacks a portion of them. This repertoire shows more than 2 million clones, about 95% found once; its top ten account for about 1.1%. It was CD45RO-negative cells, positively selected for CCR7, that made up naive CD8 cells, with terminally differentiated effector memory CD45RA+ cells excluded. Sample: naive CD8+ T cells sorted from blood. Source of these receptors: a man in his late teens or twenties in good health.

V and J are TRBV7-6 and TRBJ1-5, with TRBD1 as a possible D gene (5 bases). Trimming shortened V by 5 bases and J by 0 bases, and 11 bases separated the two germline ends. Per germline, CDR1 SGHVS and CDR2 FNYEAQ. The CDR3 is 15 residues long. CDR3 protein: CASSMQGYSNQPQHF. Written as DNA, the CDR3 is TGTGCCAGCAGCATGCAGGGTTATAGCAATCAGCCCCAGCATTTT.

Remarks on this clone: The sample contains more than one DNA sequence encoding this CDR3. V usage is TRBV4-1 and J usage is TRBJ2-1; D gene ambiguous. The CDR3 loop spans 15 amino acids. Germline V gives CDR1 MGHRA, CDR2 YSYEKL. Trimming stripped 1 base from V and 0 bases from J, with 7 bases between. The CDR3 nucleotides read TGCGCCAGCAGCCAAGGTCCGAGCTCCTACAATGAGCAGTTCTTC. This gives the protein CASSQGPSSYNEQFF.

This chain joins TRBV6-6 and TRBJ2-7; 7 bases map to TRBD1. Germline-derived CDR1 and CDR2 are MNHNY and SVGAGI (reference sequence). After removal of 2 bases from V and 7 bases from J, the junction contained 8 bases not matched to a gene. CDR3 length: 14 amino acids. The DNA for the CDR3 is TGTGCCAGCAGTTACGAGAGGGGGCCGCAAGAGCAGTACTTC. It is translated as CASSYERGPQEQYF.

The chain carries TRBV29-1 and TRBJ1-1; D unclear. V gave up 3 bases and J gave up 5 bases, with 16 bases separating them. CDR1 is SQVTM and CDR2 is ANQGSEA in the germline V gene. CDR3 length: 14 residues. CDR3 region: CSVDGLLDRTEAFF. The CDR3 coding sequence is TGCAGCGTTGACGGACTGCTGGATCGAACTGAAGCTTTCTTT.

The rearrangement links TRBV21-1 to TRBJ2-1; the table's D gene call, TRBD2, was not cross checked with the DNA. TRBV21-1 is an annotated pseudogene. The CDR3 runs to 13 residues. Written as DNA, the CDR3 is TGTGCCAGCAGCAAAAAGGGAGCGAATGAGCAGTTCTTC. Translated, it gives CASSKKGANEQFF.

The chain couples TRBV11-2 to TRBJ2-3; D gene ambiguous. Germline loops: CDR1 SGHAT, CDR2 FQNNGV. V was cut by 5 bases and J by 3 bases, with 18 bases left in between. The CDR3 length is 16 residues. The CDR3 nucleotides read TGTGCCAGCAGCCCTGGTGGGCAGCCCGGTACAGATACGCAGTATTTT. It codes for CASSPGGQPGTDTQYF.

The chain uses TRBV5-1 and TRBJ2-2, with 11 bases lining up with TRBD1. CDR3 length equals 16 residues. Germline values: CDR1 SGHRS, CDR2 YFSETQ. With 3 bases clipped from V and 4 bases from J, the junction kept 5 bases outside the gene matches. The CDR3 here is CASSSGDRGTTGELFF. The CDR3 DNA follows: TGCGCCAGCAGCTCGGGGGACAGGGGGACCACCGGGGAGCTGTTTTTT.

The rearrangement joins TRBV5-1 to TRBJ1-5, with a possible D match to TRBD1 (5 bases). Trimming took 5 bases from V and 1 from J, leaving 13 bases between them. The length of the CDR3 is 15 residues. Per the germline V gene, CDR1 is SGHRS and CDR2 is YFSETQ. The DNA for the CDR3 is TGCGCCAGCAGACTTGACAGTACAAGCAATCAGCCCCAGCATTTT. Translation gives CASRLDSTSNQPQHF.

The V gene is TRBV5-3, the J gene TRBJ2-7; D unclear. TRBV5-3 is sorted into the ORF group, with uncertain function. This CDR3 has 14 amino acids. Trimming cost V 4 bases and J 4 bases, with 15 bases left between them. The CDR3 region is CARSPWPIEYEQYF. In DNA form, the CDR3 reads TGTGCCAGAAGCCCCTGGCCTATAGAATACGAGCAGTACTTC.

The gene calls are TRBV5-4 and TRBJ2-3, with D tentatively TRBD2 (6 bases). This CDR3 is 15 amino acids long. CDR1 is SGHNT and CDR2 is YYREEE in the germline V gene (reference sequence). Trimming shortened V by 2 bases and J by 2 bases, and 12 bases separated the two germline ends. CDR3 in DNA: TGTGCCAGCAGCTTTGTAGCGGTCTACACAGATACGCAGTATTTT. Translated: CASSFVAVYTDTQYF.

This clone was observed once. This chain links TRBV4-3 with TRBJ2-2; D not certain. Deletions cut 2 bases from V and 8 bases from J, with 12 bases between. CDR1 LGHNA and CDR2 YSLEER come from the germline V gene. The CDR3 covers 14 residues. CDR3: CASSQRVSSGELFF. In nucleotides, the CDR3 is TGCGCCAGCAGCCAACGCGTCTCATCGGGGGAGCTGTTTTTT.

The J gene is TRBJ2-7, the V gene TRBV9, with unresolved D. Trimming pared 8 bases from V and 4 bases from J, leaving 16 bases between. Germline lookup yields CDR1 SGDLS and CDR2 YYNGEE. The CDR3 loop spans 13 amino acids. CDR3 in DNA: TGTGCCAGTTCCCCGAGACCGCAATACGAGCAGTACTTC. Residues: CASSPRPQYEQYF.

The chain links TRBV11-2 to TRBJ2-7; no clear D gene. Germline CDR1 reads SGHAT; CDR2 reads FQNNGV. Trimming removed 1 base at V and 0 bases at J, with 13 bases between. This CDR3 region has 16 residues. The CDR3 is CASSLAGPGFSYEQYF. Here the CDR3 DNA reads TGTGCCAGCAGCTTAGCCGGCCCCGGATTCTCCTACGAGCAGTACTTC. Together with reference TRBV11-2 and TRBJ2-7, the CDR3 gives the full variable domain: EAGVAQSPRYKIIEKRQSVAFWCNPISGHATLYWYQQILGQGPKLLIQFQNNGVVDDSQLPKDRFSAERLKGVDSTLKIQPAKLEDSAVYLCASSLAGPGFSYEQYFGPGTRLTVT.

The chain combines TRBV5-6 with TRBJ2-7; TRBD1 is a possible D gene (6 bases). Looked up from germline, CDR1 is SGHDT and CDR2 is YYEEEE. There are 15 residues in the CDR3. Trimming shortened V by 4 bases and J by 7 bases, and 21 bases separated the two germline ends. DNA of the CDR3: TGTGCCAGCAGCCCCGGGACACGAAGCTCCTGGGAGCAGTACTTC. Its protein product is CASSPGTRSSWEQYF. The whole variable domain, remainder taken from reference TRBV5-6 and TRBJ2-7, is DAGVTQSPTHLIKTRGQQVTLRCSPKSGHDTVSWYQQALGQGPQFIFQYYEEEERQRGNFPDRFSGHQFPNYSSELNVNALLLGDSALYLCASSPGTRSSWEQYFGPGTRLTVT.

The chain uses TRBV2 and TRBJ1-2; no definite D call. The ends were cut back, 1 base at V and 6 bases at J, with 15 bases in the middle. This CDR3 has 15 amino acids. Germline CDR1 reads SNHLY; CDR2 reads FYNNEI. CDR3 nucleotides: TGTGCCAGCAGTGAAGTCTGGGGAGAAGATGATGGCTACACCTTC. This codes for CASSEVWGEDDGYTF.

The chain is built from TRBV6-1 and TRBJ1-2; possible D gene TRBD1, 6 bases. The V and J ends lost 5 bases and 8 bases respectively, with 12 bases between them. Germline V CDR1 and CDR2: MNHNS, SASEGT. This CDR3 is 12 amino acids long. This CDR3 reads CASSLVGGGYTF. The CDR3 DNA sequence: TGTGCCAGCAGTCTGGTCGGGGGCGGCTACACCTTC.

The chain couples TRBV2 to TRBJ2-1; 7 bases align to TRBD1. There are 12 residues in the CDR3. Germline CDR1 and CDR2: SNHLY and FYNNEI. V dropped 6 bases and J dropped 5; count of bases not matched to a gene: 1. CDR3: CASSDRDNEQFF. The CDR3 DNA reads TGTGCCAGCAGCGACAGGGACAATGAGCAGTTCTTC. Looking up the rest from reference TRBV2 and TRBJ2-1 gives the full variable domain: EPEVTQTPSHQVTQMGQEVILRCVPISNHLYFYWYRQILGQKVEFLVSFYNNEISEKSEIFDDQFSVERPDGSNFTLKIRSTKLEDSAMYFCASSDRDNEQFFGPGTRLTVL.

This clone was recorded only once. The chain couples TRBV27 to TRBJ2-7; 8 bases agree with TRBD1. CDR3 size: 14 residues. Germline V CDR1 and CDR2: MNHEY, SMNVEV (reference sequence). Trimming at V came to 3 bases and at J to 3 bases, leaving 4 bases not matched to a gene. CDR3 DNA: TGTGCCAGCAGTTTTCTCGGGACAGGCTACGAGCAGTACTTC. As protein: CASSFLGTGYEQYF.

The chain joins TRBV27 to TRBJ2-7, with 7 nucleotides matching TRBD1. The V and J ends lost 2 bases and 4 bases, in that order; junction bases with no gene match: 8. The CDR3 contains 15 residues. Germline CDR1 reads MNHEY; CDR2 reads SMNVEV (reference sequence). CDR3 amino acids: CASSLSTRGLYEQYF. In DNA, the CDR3 is TGTGCCAGCAGTTTAAGCACCAGGGGGTTATACGAGCAGTACTTC.

The chain combines TRBV30 with TRBJ1-1; TRBD1 aligns across 7 bases. After removal of 4 bases from V and 5 bases from J, the junction contained 10 bases not matched to a gene. This CDR3 spans 14 amino acids. Looked up from germline, CDR1 is GTSNPN and CDR2 is SVGIG (reference sequence). CDR3: CAWIVDRRGTEAFF. For the CDR3, the DNA is TGTGCCTGGATCGTGGACAGGAGGGGAACTGAAGCTTTCTTT.

This sequence joins TRBV27 and TRBJ2-2, with 8 nucleotides matching TRBD2. From germline, CDR1 is MNHEY and CDR2 SMNVEV (reference sequence). The CDR3 covers 18 residues. Trimming cost V 3 bases and J 4 bases; bases outside gene matches: 13. The CDR3 bases are TGTGCCAGCAGTTTCCTGGAGATCAGGAGCGGGAGCACCGGGGAGCTGTTTTTT. Translated, it gives CASSFLEIRSGSTGELFF.

This chain links TRBV7-2 with TRBJ2-1; 11 nucleotides agree with TRBD2. V shed 5 bases, J shed 0 bases, and the junction held 9 bases outside the gene matches. Germline CDR1 is SGHTA and CDR2 is FQGNSA. The CDR3 consists of 18 residues. Here the CDR3 DNA reads TGTGCCAGCAGCCCAGGGACTAGCGGACACCCCTCCTACAATGAGCAGTTCTTC. Its translation is CASSPGTSGHPSYNEQFF.

On this clone: The same CDR3 arises from other DNA sequences in this sample as well. The genes are TRBV4-3 and TRBJ2-1; D unclear. V was clipped by 0 bases and J by 4 bases, with 7 bases between them. The germline gives CDR1 LGHNA, CDR2 YSLEER. This CDR3 region has 14 residues. The CDR3 DNA sequence: TGCGCCAGCAGCCAAGATGTCGGGTACAATGAGCAGTTCTTC. As protein: CASSQDVGYNEQFF.

The chain joins TRBV2 to TRBJ2-5; the match to TRBD2 covers 8 bases. Germline V gene lookup returns CDR1 SNHLY and CDR2 FYNNEI. Germline trimming cut 2 bases from V and 2 bases from J; bases unmatched to any gene: 7. The CDR3 spans 16 residues. CDR3 residues: CASSESPSGGQETQYF. CDR3 nucleotides: TGTGCCAGCAGTGAATCCCCCAGCGGGGGTCAAGAGACCCAGTACTTC.

The CDR3 region is CASSEVSNYGYTF. In DNA form, the CDR3 reads TGTGCCAGCAGCGAGGTGTCTAACTATGGCTACACCTTC. The V gene is TRBV9, the J gene TRBJ1-2; D not certain. Trimming took 3 bases from V and 0 from J, leaving 6 bases between them. Germline values: CDR1 SGDLS, CDR2 YYNGEE. The CDR3 is 13 residues long.